Each of the 22 T cell receptor beta chains below was sequenced from the same sample in a study of T cell clonality in common variable immunodeficiency. Study-wide findings and caveats: Fewer deletions and N-nucleotide insertions were reportedly seen in common variable immunodeficiency TCR beta sequences.

The data were produced by immunoSEQ multiplex PCR, yet TCRdb's version contains in-frame clones alone and is incomplete. This sample carries about 21,000 clones, none of them present only once. No antigens are known for them. Sequencing input: peripheral blood mononuclear cells. These receptor sequences come from a human donor with common variable immunodeficiency.

The table lists this clone with a few counts. The read falls 3 residues short of the CDR3 end, and the missing part is taken from the germline J gene. The J gene is TRBJ2-3, the V gene TRBV2; D is ambiguous. Germline V gene lookup returns CDR1 SNHLY and CDR2 FYNNEI. CDR3 length equals 13 residues. Trimming shortened V by 4 bases and J by 6 bases, and 11 bases separated the two germline ends. CDR3 bases read: TGTGCCAGCAGTGTCAACTCCGAGGATACG. Protein sequence: CASSVNSEDT. The CDR3 reads in full as CASSVNSEDTQYF.

There are a few counts of this clone. The read halts 3 residues ahead of the CDR3 end, with the missing end drawn from the germline J gene. This sequence joins TRBV7-2 and TRBJ2-1; D perhaps matches TRBD1 (5 bases). V was clipped by 2 bases and J by 7 bases, with 6 bases between them. This CDR3 has 12 residues. Germline lookup yields CDR1 SGHTA and CDR2 FQGNSA. CDR3 sequence: CASSLQGNEQFF. CDR3 DNA (partial): TGTGCCAGCAGCTTACAGGGAAATGAG.

Comments on this clone: With the read ending 3 residues before the CDR3 end, the germline J gene is used to fill in that end. V gene TRBV7-2 combines with J gene TRBJ2-1, with 9 bases that match TRBD2. The CDR3 is 15 amino acids. Germline loops: CDR1 SGHTA, CDR2 FQGNSA. The J segment lost 7 bases and the V segment lost 1 base, leaving 5 bases of the junction unmatched. This CDR3 reads CASSLVSGRRNEQFF. The CDR3 bases that were read are TGTGCCAGCAGCTTAGTTAGCGGGAGAAGGAATGAG.

CDR3 DNA, as far as it was read: TGTGCCAGCAGTAGGGACAGATCAAGCGGC. It is translated as CASSRDRSSG. The CDR3 in its entirety is CASSRDRSSGYTF. This chain uses TRBV2 with TRBJ1-2, with 7 bases fitting TRBD1. The sequenced fragment ends 3 residues before the CDR3 boundary, so the rest is inferred from the germline J gene. In germline, CDR1 is SNHLY, CDR2 FYNNEI. The CDR3 spans 13 residues.

This clone was picked up a small number of times. The CDR3 end falls 3 residues outside the read, so it is completed with the germline J gene. The chain uses TRBV7-9 and TRBJ1-1; no firm D call. CDR1 SEHNR and CDR2 FQNEAQ come from the germline V gene (reference sequence). This CDR3 has 14 amino acids. The chain's CDR3 is CASSHETMGPEAFF. The CDR3 DNA, read in part, is TGTGCCAGCAGCCATGAGACTATGGGTCCGGAA. Using reference TRBV7-9 and TRBJ1-1 for the parts outside the CDR3, the full variable domain is DTGVSQNPRHKITKRGQNVTFRCDPISEHNRLYWYRQTLGQGPEFLTYFQNEAQLEKSRLLSDRFSAERPKGSFSTLEIQRTEQGDSAMYLCASSHETMGPEAFFGQGTRLTVV.

This clone has more than one count but fewer than ten. The read gets to within 3 residues of the CDR3 end, and the germline J gene fills in the rest. The gene calls are TRBV7-9 and TRBJ1-2, with 8 bases identical to TRBD1. CDR1 SEHNR and CDR2 FQNEAQ come from the germline V gene (reference sequence). CDR3 length equals 12 residues. After removal of 5 bases from V and 7 bases from J, the junction contained 3 bases not matched to a gene. The chain's CDR3 is CASSRTGTGYTF. CDR3 DNA, as far as it was read: TGTGCCAGCAGCCGGACAGGGACTGGC.

Only a few counts were recorded for this clone. Read sequence stops 3 residues before the CDR3 end, and the germline J gene provides the missing end. The chain couples TRBV19 to TRBJ2-1, with 7 bases lining up with TRBD2. J lost 3 bases, V lost 4 bases, and 9 bases had no gene match. Germline-derived CDR1 and CDR2 are LNHDA and SQIVND (reference sequence). This CDR3 spans 16 amino acids. CDR3 protein: CASSTGWGGSYNEQFF. Incomplete CDR3 DNA: TGTGCCAGTAGTACCGGGTGGGGGGGGAGCTACAATGAG.

This clone is deemed medium-sized. The read terminates 3 residues ahead of where the CDR3 ends, so the germline J gene completes it. The chain employs TRBV3-1 (or the pseudogene TRBV3-2) and TRBJ2-7; TRBD1 matches at 8 bases. Germline V gives CDR1 LGHDT, CDR2 YNNKEL (reference sequence). This CDR3 has 13 amino acids. V gave up 3 bases and J gave up 3 bases; unmatched junction bases: 1. The CDR3 loop reads CASSHRGLYEQYF. CDR3 DNA, as far as it was read: TGTGCCAGCAGCCACAGGGGGCTCTACGAG.

Note on this clone: The read terminates 3 residues before the CDR3 end, so the remaining end is supplied by the germline J gene. The chain is built from TRBV6-1 and TRBJ2-7; 9 nucleotides agree with TRBD2. The CDR3 runs to 15 residues. Germline CDR1 reads MNHNS; CDR2 reads SASEGT. J was trimmed by 5 bases and V by 0 bases; bases with no gene match: 5. CDR3 DNA, as far as it was read: TGTGCCAGCAGTGAAGCCGCTAGCGGGACCGACGAG. Protein sequence: CASSEAASGTDE. The full-length CDR3 reads as CASSEAASGTDEQYF.

To note about this clone: The CDR3 end lies 3 residues beyond the end of the read and is filled in from the germline J gene. V and J are TRBV18 and TRBJ1-5; the D is unclear. The V and J ends lost 2 bases and 4 bases respectively, with 9 bases between them. Germline V CDR1 and CDR2: KGHSH, LQKENI. CDR3 size: 14 residues. CDR3 DNA (partial): TGTGCCAGCTCACCAGGCGGGGAAAATCAGCCC. Translating gives CASSPGGENQP. The full-length CDR3 reads as CASSPGGENQPQHF.

There are a few counts of this clone. From the germline J gene comes the end of the CDR3, since the read stops 3 residues before it. The chain carries TRBV7-2 and TRBJ1-2; the D is unclear. Germline CDR1 and CDR2: SGHTA and FQGNSA. V lost 5 bases, J lost 4 bases, and 11 bases lay in between. CDR3 length: 13 residues. The sequenced CDR3 bases are TGTGCCAGCAGCCTCACACAGACCTATGGC. Translated, it gives CASSLTQTYG. In full, the CDR3 is CASSLTQTYGYTF.

The sample holds a few counts of this clone. Read data end 3 residues before the CDR3 end; the end is taken from the germline J gene. This rearrangement joins TRBV7-9 to TRBJ1-2; D ambiguous. The CDR3 is 14 amino acids. V lost 1 base and J lost 4, with 10 bases in between. Germline CDR1 reads SEHNR; CDR2 reads FQNEAQ (reference sequence). CDR3 residues: CASSLDEGLYGYTF. CDR3 DNA, as far as it was read: TGTGCCAGCAGCTTAGATGAGGGTCTCTATGGC.

With regard to this clone: Read coverage stops 3 residues before the CDR3 terminus; the germline J gene supplies the remainder. This rearrangement joins TRBV7-7 to TRBJ2-7; 8 nucleotides line up with TRBD1. Germline CDR1 reads SSHAT; CDR2 reads FNYEAQ (reference sequence). J gave up 6 bases and V 3 bases, and 7 bases lay outside the gene matches. The CDR3 consists of 14 residues. This CDR3 is CASSLVQGTGEQYF. The sequenced CDR3 bases are TGTGCCAGCAGCTTGGTGCAGGGGACAGGCGAG.

On this clone itself: The read comes to an end 3 residues before the CDR3 does, leaving the germline J gene to fill in the end. This sequence joins TRBV19 and TRBJ2-2, with TRBD1 as a possible D gene (5 bases). The ends were cut back, 6 bases at V and 3 bases at J, with 14 bases in the middle. The CDR3 consists of 15 residues. Germline CDR1 is LNHDA and CDR2 is SQIVND (reference sequence). The sequenced CDR3 bases are TGTGCCAGTAGGGCAGGGTATGTGGACACCGGGGAG. Translated: CASRAGYVDTGE. The CDR3 reads in full as CASRAGYVDTGELFF.

This clone was observed a handful of times. The CDR3 end falls 3 residues outside the read, so it is completed with the germline J gene. The chain recombines TRBV6-2 or TRBV6-3 with TRBJ1-5; 8 bases line up with TRBD1. Per the germline V gene, CDR1 is MNHEY and CDR2 is SVGEGT. Trimming at V came to 8 bases and at J to 4 bases, leaving 13 bases not matched to a gene. This CDR3 contains 16 residues. CDR3: CASLFRRDRRNQPQHF. Incomplete CDR3 DNA: TGTGCCAGCTTATTCCGGCGGGACAGGAGAAATCAGCCC.

A note on this clone: The missing CDR3 end, 3 residues past where the read stops, is filled in from the germline J gene. The chain links TRBV30 to TRBJ2-5, with 8 positions matching TRBD2. V dropped 4 bases and J dropped 5; count of bases not matched to a gene: 9. Germline assignment: CDR1 GTSNPN and CDR2 SVGIG (reference sequence). The CDR3 has 14 amino acids. CDR3 region: CAWNFRGRRETQYF. The sequenced CDR3 bases are TGTGCCTGGAATTTCCGCGGGAGGCGGGAGACC.

Of note for this clone: The read finishes 3 residues shy of the CDR3 end, and the germline J gene is used to complete it. The genes are TRBV6-2 or TRBV6-3 and TRBJ2-3; TRBD2 aligns across 12 bases. This CDR3 region has 15 residues. Per the germline V gene, CDR1 is MNHEY and CDR2 is SVGEGT. V was clipped by 6 bases and J by 3 bases; unmatched bases: 4. The sequenced part of the CDR3 DNA is TGTGCCAGCAGGTCTAGCGGGGGGGCAACAGATACG. Its translation: CASRSSGGATDT. The whole CDR3 sequence is CASRSSGGATDTQYF.

This clone was observed a handful of times. The missing CDR3 end, 3 residues past where the read stops, is filled in from the germline J gene. This sequence joins TRBV2 and TRBJ1-5; a possible D gene is TRBD1 (5 bases). Germline V gene lookup returns CDR1 SNHLY and CDR2 FYNNEI. The CDR3 loop spans 14 amino acids. Trimming removed 7 bases from V and 3 bases from J, with 13 bases in between. The part of the CDR3 DNA that was read is TGTGCCAGCACGGTTGACAGACTCAATCAGCCC. This gives the protein CASTVDRLNQP. The CDR3, in full, reads CASTVDRLNQPQHF.

This clone was found a few times. CDR3 bases read: TGTGCCAGCAGCTTAGTGACAGGGAAAACG. This sequence encodes CASSLVTGKT. The complete CDR3 reads CASSLVTGKTAFF. This sequence joins TRBV7-9 and TRBJ1-1, with TRBD1 identical over 7 bases. The read ends 3 residues before the CDR3 terminus; that terminus is restored from the germline J gene. The CDR3 is made up of 13 amino acids. Germline assignment: CDR1 SEHNR and CDR2 FQNEAQ (reference sequence).

This clone was counted a few times. Read coverage stops 3 residues before the CDR3 terminus; the germline J gene supplies the remainder. The rearrangement joins TRBV16 to TRBJ1-2; D perhaps matches TRBD1 (5 bases). Looked up from germline, CDR1 is KGHSY and CDR2 is FQNENV. With 5 bases removed from V and 6 bases from J, the gap between germline ends came to 13 bases. The CDR3 runs 13 residues. This chain's CDR3 is CASSSEWGHGYTF. The sequenced part of the CDR3 DNA is TGTGCCAGCAGCTCCGAATGGGGCCATGGC.

The table lists this clone with a few counts. The read falls 3 residues short of the CDR3 end, and the missing part is taken from the germline J gene. The V gene is TRBV7-9, the J gene TRBJ2-5; TRBD2 might be the D (6 bases). The CDR3 is made up of 14 amino acids. V gave up 3 bases and J gave up 3 bases, with 11 bases separating them. CDR1 is SEHNR, CDR2 FQNEAQ, per germline (reference sequence). The CDR3 sequence: CASSFNGGKETQYF. CDR3 bases read: TGTGCCAGCAGCTTTAACGGCGGGAAAGAGACC.

In the case of this clone: Coverage ceases 3 residues before the CDR3 finishes, and the germline J gene fills in the end. This chain links TRBV7-3 with TRBJ2-1; 10 bases are shared with TRBD2. The CDR3 covers 16 residues. The V segment lost 4 bases and the J segment 2 bases; nucleotides outside the gene matches: 5. CDR1 SGHTA and CDR2 FQGTGA come from the germline V gene. The DNA read from the CDR3 is TGTGCCAGCAGCTCCGTAGCGGGAGGAACCTACAATGAG. It specifies CASSSVAGGTYNE. In full, the CDR3 is CASSSVAGGTYNEQFF.